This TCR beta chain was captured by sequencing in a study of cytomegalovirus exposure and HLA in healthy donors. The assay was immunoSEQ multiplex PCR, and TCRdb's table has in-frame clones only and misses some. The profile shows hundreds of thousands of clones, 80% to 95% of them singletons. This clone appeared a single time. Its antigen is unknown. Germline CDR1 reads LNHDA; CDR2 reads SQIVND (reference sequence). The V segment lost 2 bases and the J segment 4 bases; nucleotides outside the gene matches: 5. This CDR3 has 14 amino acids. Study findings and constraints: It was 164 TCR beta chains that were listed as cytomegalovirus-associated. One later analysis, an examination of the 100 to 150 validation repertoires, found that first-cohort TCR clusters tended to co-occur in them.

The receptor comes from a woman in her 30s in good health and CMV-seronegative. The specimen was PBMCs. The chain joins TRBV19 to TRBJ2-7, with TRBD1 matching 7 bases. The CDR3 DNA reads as TGTGCCAGTAGTATAAGAGGGGGCGCGTACGAGCAGTACTTC. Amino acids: CASSIRGGAYEQYF.